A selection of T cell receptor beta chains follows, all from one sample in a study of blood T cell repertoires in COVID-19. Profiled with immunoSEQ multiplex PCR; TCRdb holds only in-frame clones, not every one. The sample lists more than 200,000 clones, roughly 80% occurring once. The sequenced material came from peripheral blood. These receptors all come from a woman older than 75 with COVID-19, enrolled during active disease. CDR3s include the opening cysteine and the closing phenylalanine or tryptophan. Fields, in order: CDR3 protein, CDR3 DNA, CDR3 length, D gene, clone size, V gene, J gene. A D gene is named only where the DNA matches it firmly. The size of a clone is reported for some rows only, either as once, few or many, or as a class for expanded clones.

CASSRSGKEQYF	TGTGCCAGCAGCCGAAGCGGGAAGGAGCAGTACTTC	12	TRBD2	NA	TRBV6-5	TRBJ2-7
CASSFQGARNTEAFF	TGCGCCAGCAGCTTCCAGGGGGCGCGGAACACTGAAGCTTTCTTT	15	TRBD1	NA	TRBV5-1	TRBJ1-1
CAWVPRGGGQNTEAFF	TGTGCCTGGGTGCCCCGAGGGGGGGGACAGAACACTGAAGCTTTCTTT	16	NA	NA	TRBV30	TRBJ1-1
CASSADRGRNGYTF	TGTGCCAGCAGCGCAGACAGGGGGCGAAATGGCTACACCTTC	14	TRBD1	once	TRBV9	TRBJ1-2
CASSLRQNWGDTQYF	TGTGCCAGCAGCTTAAGACAGAATTGGGGAGATACGCAGTATTTT	15	NA	NA	TRBV28	TRBJ2-3
CASSGGSGYTF	TGCGCCAGCAGTGGCGGTTCGGGCTACACCTTC	11	NA	NA	TRBV10-1	TRBJ1-2
CASSLGGGGNIQYF	TGTGCCAGCAGCTTAGGGGGAGGGGGAAACATTCAGTACTTC	14	NA	once	TRBV7-9	TRBJ2-4
CASNPGLLLHGYTF	TGTGCCAGTAATCCGGGACTATTACTGCATGGCTACACCTTC	14	NA	NA	TRBV2	TRBJ1-2
CASSFSGGGETQYF	TGCGCCAGCAGCTTCAGCGGGGGAGGAGAGACCCAGTACTTC	14	TRBD2	NA	TRBV5-1	TRBJ2-5
CAWSDNRFYGYTF	TGTGCCTGGAGTGATAACAGGTTCTATGGCTACACCTTC	13	NA	NA	TRBV30	TRBJ1-2
CAWNAGGGYTF	TGTGCCTGGAATGCGGGTGGTGGCTACACCTTC	11	NA	NA	TRBV30	TRBJ1-2
CASGKKRENVEQFF	TGTGCCAGCGGGAAGAAGCGGGAGAATGTAGAGCAGTTCTTC	14	TRBD2	NA	TRBV2	TRBJ2-1
CASSPVREGSEQYF	TGTGCCAGCTCACCAGTGCGGGAGGGTAGCGAGCAGTACTTC	14	TRBD2	once	TRBV18	TRBJ2-7
CASSSPDRGGNEQFF	TGTGCCAGCTCATCCCCGGACAGGGGAGGGAATGAGCAGTTCTTC	15	TRBD1	NA	TRBV18	TRBJ2-1
CSYTSRGGGFEQYF	TGCAGCTACACAAGTCGGGGGGGCGGGTTCGAGCAGTACTTC	14	TRBD2	NA	TRBV29-1	TRBJ2-7
CASSLTPAGATDTQYF	TGTGCCAGCAGCTTAACGCCAGCGGGGGCCACAGATACGCAGTATTTT	16	TRBD2	NA	TRBV7-3	TRBJ2-3
CASSLGQGGEAFF	TGTGCCAGCAGCTTGGGCCAAGGCGGTGAAGCTTTCTTT	13	NA	NA	TRBV5-4	TRBJ1-1
CASSLGTYEQFF	TGTGCCAGCAGCTTGGGGACATACGAGCAGTTCTTC	12	NA	NA	TRBV5-4	TRBJ2-1
CASSVGTGLGQETQYF	TGTGCCAGCAGCGTAGGTACGGGACTAGGTCAAGAGACCCAGTACTTC	16	TRBD2	NA	TRBV9	TRBJ2-5
CASSLVAGEKLFF	TGTGCCAGCAGCTTGGTGGCGGGTGAAAAACTGTTTTTT	13	NA	few	TRBV7-9	TRBJ1-4
CASSSGDSWSPLHF	TGTGCCAGCAGCTCAGGTGACAGCTGGTCACCCCTCCACTTT	14	NA	NA	TRBV7-8	TRBJ1-6
CASSLGTSGTGELFF	TGTGCCAGCAGCCTCGGGACTAGCGGCACCGGGGAGCTGTTTTTT	15	TRBD2	NA	TRBV6-5	TRBJ2-2
CAWSWTGSNYGYTF	TGTGCCTGGAGTTGGACAGGGAGTAACTATGGCTACACCTTC	14	TRBD1	NA	TRBV30	TRBJ1-2
CASSPGSAGGYNEQFF	TGTGCCAGCAGCCCAGGTTCGGCGGGGGGATACAATGAGCAGTTCTTC	16	TRBD2	once	TRBV11-3	TRBJ2-1
CASRPRQGLGNTEAFF	TGTGCCAGTAGACCAAGACAGGGGTTAGGGAACACTGAAGCTTTCTTT	16	TRBD1	NA	TRBV19	TRBJ1-1
CASSPRDRGNYGYTF	TGTGCCAGCAGTCCTCGGGACAGGGGGAACTATGGCTACACCTTC	15	TRBD1	NA	TRBV7-3	TRBJ1-2
CASSPGTGPGNTIYF	TGTGCCAGCTCACCAGGGACAGGGCCTGGAAACACCATATATTTT	15	TRBD1	NA	TRBV18	TRBJ1-3
CASPTALNYGYTF	TGTGCCTCTCCGACAGCCCTCAACTATGGCTACACCTTC	13	NA	NA	TRBV30	TRBJ1-2
CASSASMGLGDTEAFF	TGTGCCAGCAGCGCAAGTATGGGGCTAGGGGACACTGAAGCTTTCTTT	16	NA	NA	TRBV5-4	TRBJ1-1
CASSIARGDQPQHF	TGTGCCAGTAGTATAGCCAGGGGGGATCAGCCCCAGCATTTT	14	TRBD1	NA	TRBV19	TRBJ1-5
CAWTGTGVGEQYF	TGTGCCTGGACCGGGACAGGGGTGGGCGAGCAGTACTTC	13	TRBD1	NA	TRBV30	TRBJ2-7
CASSYTGTGVYPWNF	TGTGCCAGCAGTTATACCGGGACAGGGGTCTACCCGTGGAACTTC	15	TRBD1	NA	TRBV6-5	TRBJ2-7
CASSLGLRRDEQYF	TGTGCCAGCTCACTGGGACTGAGGCGGGACGAGCAGTACTTC	14	NA	NA	TRBV18	TRBJ2-7
CASSPTPSSSTDTQYF	TGTGCTAGCAGCCCTACCCCATCCTCTAGCACAGATACGCAGTATTTT	16	NA	NA	TRBV7-7	TRBJ2-3
CALKAQAASNQPQHF	TGTGCCCTCAAAGCCCAGGCAGCCAGCAATCAGCCCCAGCATTTT	15	NA	NA	TRBV6-5	TRBJ1-5
CASSYGTGGNQPQHF	TGTGCCAGCAGCTACGGGACAGGGGGCAATCAGCCCCAGCATTTT	15	TRBD1	NA	TRBV7-6	TRBJ1-5
CASSQEGNRGYEQYF	TGCGCCAGCAGCCAGGAGGGGAACAGGGGTTACGAGCAGTACTTC	15	NA	NA	TRBV4-1	TRBJ2-7
CASSIRSLLGDGYTF	TGTGCCAGTAGTATTAGGAGCTTACTTGGCGATGGCTACACCTTC	15	NA	NA	TRBV19	TRBJ1-2
CASSQVVKRGLQREQFF	TGCGCCAGCAGCCAAGTAGTTAAGCGGGGCCTTCAAAGGGAGCAGTTCTTC	17	TRBD2	NA	TRBV4-1	TRBJ2-1
CASSLATGLNQPQHF	TGCGCCAGCAGCTTGGCGACAGGCCTAAATCAGCCCCAGCATTTT	15	NA	NA	TRBV5-1	TRBJ1-5
CASSSTKKTLDEQYF	TGTGCCAGCAGCTCCACTAAGAAAACCCTGGACGAGCAGTACTTC	15	NA	NA	TRBV7-9	TRBJ2-7
CASSSGRGGWFF	TGTGCCAGCAGCTCCGGACGGGGAGGATGGTTCTTC	12	NA	NA	TRBV7-3	TRBJ2-1
CASSPGQGGNQPQHF	TGTGCCAGCAGTCCCGGACAGGGGGGCAATCAGCCCCAGCATTTT	15	TRBD1	NA	TRBV6-5	TRBJ1-5
CASSLRQGYNEQFF	TGTGCCAGCAGCCTTAGACAGGGCTACAATGAGCAGTTCTTC	14	TRBD1	once	TRBV7-9	TRBJ2-1
CASSLAGSSTEAFF	TGCGCCAGCAGCTTGGCTGGATCTAGCACTGAAGCTTTCTTT	14	NA	NA	TRBV5-1	TRBJ1-1
CASSQERSSPLHF	TGCGCCAGCAGCCAAGAGAGGAGTTCACCCCTCCACTTT	13	NA	NA	TRBV4-3	TRBJ1-6
CASSRSTSGRLHEQYF	TGCGCCAGCAGCCGGTCGACTAGCGGGAGACTCCACGAGCAGTACTTC	16	TRBD2	NA	TRBV4-1	TRBJ2-7
CASSLTRSEGGILFF	TGTGCCAGCAGCTTAACCCGCTCCGAAGGGGGAATCCTATTTTTC	15	NA	NA	TRBV7-3	TRBJ1-2
CASSQDRGNTGELFF	TGTGCCAGCAGCCAAGATCGAGGGAACACCGGGGAGCTGTTTTTT	15	NA	NA	TRBV14	TRBJ2-2
CASSKWGGGENTEAFF	TGTGCCAGCAGCAAATGGGGCGGGGGGGAGAACACTGAAGCTTTCTTT	16	NA	NA	TRBV21-1	TRBJ1-1
CASSRLHRDTGELFF	TGCGCCAGCAGCCGCTTACACAGGGACACCGGGGAGCTGTTTTTT	15	NA	NA	TRBV4-1	TRBJ2-2
CASSRYGANTEAFF	TGTGCCAGCAGCCGATATGGGGCGAACACTGAAGCTTTCTTT	14	NA	NA	TRBV11-2	TRBJ1-1
CAARRDRERGYTF	TGTGCTGCCCGCCGGGACAGGGAACGCGGCTACACCTTC	13	TRBD1	NA	TRBV2	TRBJ1-2
CASSPLRTSGRVNTGELFF	TGTGCCAGCTCACCACTCAGGACTAGCGGGAGGGTGAACACCGGGGAGCTGTTTTTT	19	TRBD2	NA	TRBV18	TRBJ2-2
CASKPGQANTEAFF	TGTGCCAGCAAACCGGGACAGGCCAACACTGAAGCTTTCTTT	14	TRBD1	NA	TRBV6-4	TRBJ1-1
CASRPGTSEETQYF	TGTGCCAGCAGGCCCGGGACTAGCGAGGAGACCCAGTACTTC	14	TRBD2	NA	TRBV5-4	TRBJ2-5
CASRRVATNEKLFF	TGTGCCAGTAGGCGGGTGGCAACTAATGAAAAACTGTTTTTT	14	NA	NA	TRBV19	TRBJ1-4
CASSLRDRPNQPQHF	TGTGCCAGCAGCTTGCGGGACAGGCCCAATCAGCCCCAGCATTTT	15	TRBD1	NA	TRBV5-6	TRBJ1-5
CASRPTGNYGYTF	TGTGCCAGCAGACCGACAGGGAACTATGGCTACACCTTC	13	TRBD1	NA	TRBV5-5	TRBJ1-2
CSVEGISGRGSQYF	TGCAGCGTTGAAGGGATTAGCGGGAGGGGTTCGCAGTATTTT	14	TRBD2	NA	TRBV29-1	TRBJ2-3